Here is one T cell receptor beta chain with its context. Its antigen is currently unknown. These data belong to a study of graft-versus-host responses after intestinal transplantation. Study overall: Recipients received multivisceral, liver-intestinal, or isolated intestinal transplants. For two to four years after anti-thymocyte globulin induction, all recipients took tacrolimus and steroids.

Study-wide results and caveats: GvH clones were identified in recipient marrow, with some first appearing in ileum or blood.

Assay used: immunoSEQ multiplex PCR; TCRdb lists only in-frame clones, some missing. The table has about 47,000 clones, about 95% seen once. V was pared by 6 bases and J by 0 bases, with 12 bases between. CDR1 is MNHEY and CDR2 is SVGAGI in the germline V gene. The CDR3 covers 15 residues. The starting material was PBMCs, obtained 335 days after intestinal transplant. The source of this sequence is a human patient who received an intestinal transplant, so some T cells may come from the graft donor. V gene TRBV6-5 combines with J gene TRBJ2-1, with D hard to call. The DNA for the CDR3 is TGTGCCAGCAGCCCGACGGGTAGCTCCTACAATGAGCAGTTCTTC. Protein sequence: CASSPTGSSYNEQFF.